This T cell receptor (beta chain) appears in the sequencing data of a study of blood T cell repertoires in COVID-19. TCRdb keeps only in-frame clones here, not all; method: immunoSEQ multiplex PCR. Among approximately 250,000 clones listed, more than 85% were seen once. This CDR3 has 17 residues. Germline CDR1 reads LGHNA; CDR2 reads YSLEER. V lost 0 bases to trimming and J lost 0 bases; unmatched junction nucleotides: 6. Material: PBMCs or T cells enriched from blood (not recorded which). The chain joins TRBV4-3 to TRBJ2-3; 7 positions match TRBD2. This receptor was identified in a man in his forties who had been exposed to COVID-19. The CDR3 DNA reads as TGCGCCAGCAGCCAAGATCTAAGCGGGACTAGCACAGATACGCAGTATTTT. The encoded protein is CASSQDLSGTSTDTQYF.